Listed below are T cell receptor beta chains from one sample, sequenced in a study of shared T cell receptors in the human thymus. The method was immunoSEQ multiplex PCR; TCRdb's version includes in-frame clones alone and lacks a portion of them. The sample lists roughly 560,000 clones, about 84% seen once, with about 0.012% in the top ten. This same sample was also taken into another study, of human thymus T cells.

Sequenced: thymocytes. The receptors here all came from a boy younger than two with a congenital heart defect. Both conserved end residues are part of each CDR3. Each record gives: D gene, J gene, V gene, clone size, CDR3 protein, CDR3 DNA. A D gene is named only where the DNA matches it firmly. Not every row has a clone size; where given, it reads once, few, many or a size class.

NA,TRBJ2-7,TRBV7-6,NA,CASSSEALETRSYEQYF,TGTGCCAGCAGCAGTGAGGCGTTGGAGACTCGATCCTACGAGCAGTACTTC
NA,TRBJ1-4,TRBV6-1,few,CASSGRGGRFATNEKLFF,TGTGCCAGCAGTGGGCGGGGGGGCAGGTTTGCAACTAATGAAAAACTGTTTTTT
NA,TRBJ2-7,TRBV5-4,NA,CASSLDPSEQYF,TGTGCCAGCAGCTTGGATCCGTCCGAGCAGTACTTC
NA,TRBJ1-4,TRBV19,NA,CASSIRTVRVYNEKLFF,TGTGCCAGTAGTATAAGGACAGTGCGGGTATATAATGAAAAACTGTTTTTT
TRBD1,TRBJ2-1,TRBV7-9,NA,CASSNRQGPSSYNEQFF,TGTGCCAGCAGCAACCGACAGGGACCGAGCTCCTACAATGAGCAGTTCTTC
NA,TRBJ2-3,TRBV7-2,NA,CASSQGAGSGSGTDTQYF,TGTGCCAGCAGCCAGGGGGCGGGTAGCGGGAGTGGCACAGATACGCAGTATTTT
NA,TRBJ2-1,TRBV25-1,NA,CASSSPGTLTYNEQFF,TGTGCCAGCAGCAGCCCCGGGACACTTACCTACAATGAGCAGTTCTTC
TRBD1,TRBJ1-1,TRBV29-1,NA,CSGTGDFTEAFF,TGCAGCGGCACAGGGGACTTCACTGAAGCTTTCTTT
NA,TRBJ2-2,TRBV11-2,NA,CASRFNYRLPGELFF,TGTGCCAGCCGCTTCAACTACCGTCTACCCGGGGAGCTGTTTTTT
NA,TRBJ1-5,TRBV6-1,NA,CASSESGREDYQPQHF,TGTGCCAGCAGTGAATCGGGCAGGGAGGATTATCAGCCCCAGCATTTT
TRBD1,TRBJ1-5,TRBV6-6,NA,CASTTGDSNQPQHF,TGTGCCAGCACCACAGGGGATAGCAATCAGCCCCAGCATTTT
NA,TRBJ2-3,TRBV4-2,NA,CASSHAAADTQYF,TGTGCCAGCAGCCATGCCGCGGCAGATACGCAGTATTTT
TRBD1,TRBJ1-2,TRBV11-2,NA,CASSHRGTNYGYTF,TGTGCCAGCAGCCACAGGGGCACTAACTATGGCTACACCTTC
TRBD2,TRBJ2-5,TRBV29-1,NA,CSVGLAGGEETQYF,TGCAGCGTTGGACTAGCGGGAGGGGAAGAGACCCAGTACTTC
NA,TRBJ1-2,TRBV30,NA,CAWSGGGGYTF,TGTGCCTGGAGTGGAGGGGGAGGCTACACCTTC
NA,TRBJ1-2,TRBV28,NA,CASSLGSVCYGYTF,TGTGCCAGCAGTTTAGGTTCGGTTTGCTATGGCTACACCTTC
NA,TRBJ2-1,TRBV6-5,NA,CASRGVGKRRNEQFF,TGTGCCAGCAGGGGAGTTGGGAAGAGAAGGAATGAGCAGTTCTTC
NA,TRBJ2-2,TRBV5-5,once,CASSLDRDTPNTGELFF,TGTGCCAGCAGCTTGGACCGGGACACTCCGAACACCGGGGAGCTGTTTTTT
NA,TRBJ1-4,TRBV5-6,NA,CASSWGGGCKRKTVF,TGTGCCAGCAGCTGGGGGGGAGGGTGTAAAAGAAAAACTGTTTTT
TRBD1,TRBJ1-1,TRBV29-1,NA,CSVDQTGADGDTEAFF,TGCAGCGTTGACCAGACAGGGGCGGATGGGGACACTGAAGCTTTCTTT
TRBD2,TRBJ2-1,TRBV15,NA,CATSRPEHKTSGSVDEQFF,TGTGCCACCAGCAGACCAGAGCACAAGACTAGCGGGAGTGTAGATGAGCAGTTCTTC
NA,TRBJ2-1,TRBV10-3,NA,CAISETPLVPQFF,TGTGCCATCAGTGAAACTCCCCTAGTCCCCCAGTTCTTC
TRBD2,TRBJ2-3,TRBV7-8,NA,CASSQCGGDPGLAGTDTQYF,TGTGCCAGCAGCCAATGTGGGGGGGACCCGGGACTAGCAGGAACAGATACGCAGTATTTT
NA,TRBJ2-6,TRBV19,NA,CASSRRISGANVLTF,TGTGCCAGTAGTCGCAGGATCTCTGGGGCCAACGTCCTGACTTTC
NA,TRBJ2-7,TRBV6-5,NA,CASTSGRRYEQYF,TGTGCCAGCACCAGCGGCAGGAGATACGAGCAGTACTTC
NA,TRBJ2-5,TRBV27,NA,CASSCKGDYHLQETQYF,TGTGCCAGCAGTTGTAAGGGAGATTACCACCTCCAAGAGACCCAGTACTTC
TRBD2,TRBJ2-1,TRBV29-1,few,CSVEDSPRAGVGEDEQFF,TGCAGCGTTGAAGATTCCCCAAGGGCGGGAGTGGGGGAAGATGAGCAGTTCTTC